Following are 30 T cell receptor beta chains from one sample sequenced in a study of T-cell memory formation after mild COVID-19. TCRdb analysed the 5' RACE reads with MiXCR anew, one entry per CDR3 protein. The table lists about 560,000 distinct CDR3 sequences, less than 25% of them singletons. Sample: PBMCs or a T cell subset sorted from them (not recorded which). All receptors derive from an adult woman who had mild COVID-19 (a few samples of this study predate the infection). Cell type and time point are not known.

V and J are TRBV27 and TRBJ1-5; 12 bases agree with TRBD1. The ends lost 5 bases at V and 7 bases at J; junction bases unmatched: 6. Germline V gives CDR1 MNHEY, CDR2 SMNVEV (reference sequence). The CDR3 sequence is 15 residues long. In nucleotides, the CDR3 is TGTGCCAGCAGTACCGGGACAGGGGGCCGGCAGCCCCAGCATTTT. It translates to CASSTGTGGRQPQHF.

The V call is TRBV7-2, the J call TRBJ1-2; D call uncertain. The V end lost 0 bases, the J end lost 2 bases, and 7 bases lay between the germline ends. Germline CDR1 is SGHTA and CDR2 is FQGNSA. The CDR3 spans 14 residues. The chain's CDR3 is CASSLASDNYGYTF. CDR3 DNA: TGTGCCAGCAGCTTAGCGTCAGACAACTATGGCTACACCTTC.

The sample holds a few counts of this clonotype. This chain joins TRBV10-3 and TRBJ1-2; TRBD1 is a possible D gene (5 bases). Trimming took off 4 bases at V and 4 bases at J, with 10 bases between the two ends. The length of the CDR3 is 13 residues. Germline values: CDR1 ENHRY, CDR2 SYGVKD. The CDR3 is CAISARGTYGYTF. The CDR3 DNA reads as TGTGCCATCAGTGCGAGAGGGACCTATGGCTACACCTTC.

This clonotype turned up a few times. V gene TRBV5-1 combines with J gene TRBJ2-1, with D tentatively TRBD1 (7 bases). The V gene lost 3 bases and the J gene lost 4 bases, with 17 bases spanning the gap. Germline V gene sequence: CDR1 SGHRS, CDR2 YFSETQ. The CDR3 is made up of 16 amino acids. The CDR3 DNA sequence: TGCGCCAGCAGCTGGGAAGCAGGGGGAGGTTACAATGAGCAGTTCTTC. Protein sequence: CASSWEAGGGYNEQFF.

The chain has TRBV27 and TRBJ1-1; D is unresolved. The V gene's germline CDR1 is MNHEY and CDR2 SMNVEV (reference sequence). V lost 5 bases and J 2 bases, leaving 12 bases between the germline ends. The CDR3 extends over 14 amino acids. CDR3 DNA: TGTGCCAGCAGTCGTGTGGCGGCCAACACTGAAGCTTTCTTT. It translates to CASSRVAANTEAFF.

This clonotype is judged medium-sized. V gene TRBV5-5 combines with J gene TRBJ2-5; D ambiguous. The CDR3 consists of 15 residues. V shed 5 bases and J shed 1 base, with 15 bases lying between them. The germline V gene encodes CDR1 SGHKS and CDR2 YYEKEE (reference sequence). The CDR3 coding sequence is TGTGCCAGCAGTACCCCCGGGCGGTCCCAAGAGACCCAGTACTTC. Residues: CASSTPGRSQETQYF.

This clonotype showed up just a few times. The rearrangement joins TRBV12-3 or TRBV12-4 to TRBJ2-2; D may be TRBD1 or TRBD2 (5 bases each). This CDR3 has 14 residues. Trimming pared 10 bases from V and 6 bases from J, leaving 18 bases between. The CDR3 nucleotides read TGTGCCACCACAAGGGGAGTCGTGGCCGGGGAGCTGTTTTTT. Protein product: CATTRGVVAGELFF.

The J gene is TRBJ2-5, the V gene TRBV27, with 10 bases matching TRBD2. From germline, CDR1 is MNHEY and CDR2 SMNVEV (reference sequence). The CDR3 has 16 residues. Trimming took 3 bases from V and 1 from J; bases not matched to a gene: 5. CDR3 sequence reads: CASSFGGTSAQETQYF. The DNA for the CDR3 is TGTGCCAGCAGTTTTGGCGGGACTAGCGCCCAAGAGACCCAGTACTTC.

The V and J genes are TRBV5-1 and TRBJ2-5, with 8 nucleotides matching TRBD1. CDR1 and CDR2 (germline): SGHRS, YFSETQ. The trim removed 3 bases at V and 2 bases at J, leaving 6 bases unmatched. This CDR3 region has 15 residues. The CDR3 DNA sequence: TGCGCCAGCAGCTCCCTGGACAGGGAACAAGAGACCCAGTACTTC. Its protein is CASSSLDREQETQYF. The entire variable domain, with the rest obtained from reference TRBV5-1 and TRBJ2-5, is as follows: KAGVTQTPRYLIKTRGQQVTLSCSPISGHRSVSWYQQTPGQGLQFLFEYFSETQRNKGNFPGRFSGRQFSNSRSEMNVSTLELGDSALYLCASSSLDREQETQYFGPGTRLLVL.

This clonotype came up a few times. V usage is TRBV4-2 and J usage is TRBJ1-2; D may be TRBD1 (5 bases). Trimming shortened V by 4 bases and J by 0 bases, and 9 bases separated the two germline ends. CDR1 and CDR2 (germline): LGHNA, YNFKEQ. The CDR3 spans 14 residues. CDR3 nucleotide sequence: TGTGCCAGCAGCCCGGACACCCCTAACTATGGCTACACCTTC. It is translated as CASSPDTPNYGYTF.

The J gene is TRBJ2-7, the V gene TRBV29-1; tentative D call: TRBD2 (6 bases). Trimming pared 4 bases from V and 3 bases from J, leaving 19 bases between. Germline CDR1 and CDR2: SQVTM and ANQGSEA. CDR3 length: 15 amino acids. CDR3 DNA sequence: TGCAGCGTTGGTTCCGGGGCCTGGGGGGACTACGAGCAGTACTTC. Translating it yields CSVGSGAWGDYEQYF.

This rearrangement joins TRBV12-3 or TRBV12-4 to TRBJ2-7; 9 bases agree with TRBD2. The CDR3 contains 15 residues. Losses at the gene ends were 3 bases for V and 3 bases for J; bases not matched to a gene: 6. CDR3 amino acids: CASSFEETSGYEQYF. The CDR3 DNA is TGTGCCAGCAGTTTTGAAGAGACTAGCGGCTACGAGCAGTACTTC.

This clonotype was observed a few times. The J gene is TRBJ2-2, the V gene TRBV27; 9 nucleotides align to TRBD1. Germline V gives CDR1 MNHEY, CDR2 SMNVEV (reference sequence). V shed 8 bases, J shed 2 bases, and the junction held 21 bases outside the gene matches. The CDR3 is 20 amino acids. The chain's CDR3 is CASSPWTGAVAGANTGELFF. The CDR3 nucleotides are TGTGCCAGCTCACCCTGGACAGGGGCAGTGGCGGGAGCTAACACCGGGGAGCTGTTTTTT.

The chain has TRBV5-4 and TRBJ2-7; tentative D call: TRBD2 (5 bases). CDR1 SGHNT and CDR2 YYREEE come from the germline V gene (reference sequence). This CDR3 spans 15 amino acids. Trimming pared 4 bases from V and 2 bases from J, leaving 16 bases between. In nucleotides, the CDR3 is TGTGCCAGCAGCCGGGGAATAGCGACCACCTACGAGCAGTACTTC. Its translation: CASSRGIATTYEQYF.

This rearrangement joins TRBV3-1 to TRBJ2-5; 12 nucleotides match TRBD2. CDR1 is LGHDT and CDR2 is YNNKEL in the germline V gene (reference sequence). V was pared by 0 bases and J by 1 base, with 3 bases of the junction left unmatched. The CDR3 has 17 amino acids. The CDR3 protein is CASSQEPSGGAQETQYF. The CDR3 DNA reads TGTGCCAGCAGCCAAGAGCCTAGCGGGGGGGCCCAAGAGACCCAGTACTTC.

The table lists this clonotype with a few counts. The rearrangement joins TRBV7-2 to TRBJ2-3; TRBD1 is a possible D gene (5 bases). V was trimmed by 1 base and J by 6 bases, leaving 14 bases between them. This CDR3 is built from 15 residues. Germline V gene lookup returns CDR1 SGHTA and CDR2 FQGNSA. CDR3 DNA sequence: TGTGCCAGCAGCTTAGAAGGGGCCCGGGTCGATACGCAGTATTTT. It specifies CASSLEGARVDTQYF.

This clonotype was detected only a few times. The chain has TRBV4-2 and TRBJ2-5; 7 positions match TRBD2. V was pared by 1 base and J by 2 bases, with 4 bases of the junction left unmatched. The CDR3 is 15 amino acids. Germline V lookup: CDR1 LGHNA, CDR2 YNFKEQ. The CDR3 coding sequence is TGTGCCAGCAGCCAAGGGACTAGGGATCAAGAGACCCAGTACTTC. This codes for CASSQGTRDQETQYF.

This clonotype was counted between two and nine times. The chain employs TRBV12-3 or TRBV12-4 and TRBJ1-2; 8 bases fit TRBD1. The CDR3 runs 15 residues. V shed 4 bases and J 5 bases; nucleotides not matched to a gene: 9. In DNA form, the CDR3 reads TGTGCCAGCAGTTCAGGGTCAGGGACAGGATATGGCTACACCTTC. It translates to CASSSGSGTGYGYTF.

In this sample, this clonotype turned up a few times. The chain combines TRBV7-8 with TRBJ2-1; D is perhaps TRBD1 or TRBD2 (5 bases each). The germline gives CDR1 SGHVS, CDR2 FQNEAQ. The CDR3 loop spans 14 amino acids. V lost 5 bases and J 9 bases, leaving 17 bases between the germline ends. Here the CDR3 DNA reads TGTGCCAGCAGCGTGGACGGGACGTGGGGTGAGCAGTTCTTC. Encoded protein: CASSVDGTWGEQFF.

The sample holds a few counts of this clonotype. In DNA form, the CDR3 reads TGCAGCGTTGAAGGTACAGGGAGTTTAGGTTCAGATACGCAGTATTTT. This sequence encodes CSVEGTGSLGSDTQYF. The genes are TRBV29-1 and TRBJ2-3, with a possible D match to TRBD1 (6 bases). Germline CDR1 is SQVTM and CDR2 is ANQGSEA. Trimming left V 1 base short and J 4 bases short, with 18 bases between. The CDR3 spans 16 residues.

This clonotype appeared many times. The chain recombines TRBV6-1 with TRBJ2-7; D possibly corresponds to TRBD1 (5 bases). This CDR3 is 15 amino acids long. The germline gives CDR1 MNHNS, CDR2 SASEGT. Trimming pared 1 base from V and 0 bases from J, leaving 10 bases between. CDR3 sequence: CASSEEQASSYEQYF. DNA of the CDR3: TGTGCCAGCAGTGAAGAACAGGCATCCTCCTACGAGCAGTACTTC.

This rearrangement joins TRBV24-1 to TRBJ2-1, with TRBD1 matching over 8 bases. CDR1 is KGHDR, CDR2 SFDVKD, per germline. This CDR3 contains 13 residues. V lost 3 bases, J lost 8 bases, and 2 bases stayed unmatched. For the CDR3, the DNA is TGTGCCACCAGTGATCCGACAGGGGATGAGCAGTTCTTC. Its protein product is CATSDPTGDEQFF.

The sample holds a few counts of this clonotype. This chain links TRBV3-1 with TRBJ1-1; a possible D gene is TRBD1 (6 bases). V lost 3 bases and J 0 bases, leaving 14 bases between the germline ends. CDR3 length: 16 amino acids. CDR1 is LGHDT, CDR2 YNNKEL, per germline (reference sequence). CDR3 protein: CASSHLGRGLNTEAFF. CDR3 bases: TGTGCCAGCAGCCATTTAGGTCGGGGGCTGAACACTGAAGCTTTCTTT. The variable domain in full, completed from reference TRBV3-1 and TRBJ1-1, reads DTAVSQTPKYLVTQMGNDKSIKCEQNLGHDTMYWYKQDSKKFLKIMFSYNNKELIINETVPNRFSPKSPDKAHLNLHINSLELGDSAVYFCASSHLGRGLNTEAFFGQGTRLTVV.

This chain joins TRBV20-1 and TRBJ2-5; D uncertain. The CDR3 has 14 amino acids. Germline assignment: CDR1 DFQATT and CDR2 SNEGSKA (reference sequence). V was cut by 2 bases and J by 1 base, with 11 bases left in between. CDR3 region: CSARSPWFQETQYF. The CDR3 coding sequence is TGCAGTGCTAGATCACCATGGTTCCAAGAGACCCAGTACTTC.

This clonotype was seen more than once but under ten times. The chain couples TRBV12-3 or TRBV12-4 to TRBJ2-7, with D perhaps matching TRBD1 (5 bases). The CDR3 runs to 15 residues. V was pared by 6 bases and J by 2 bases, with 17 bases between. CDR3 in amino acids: CASSPRVSGPYEQYF. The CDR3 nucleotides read TGTGCCAGCAGCCCCAGGGTTTCTGGACCCTACGAGCAGTACTTC.

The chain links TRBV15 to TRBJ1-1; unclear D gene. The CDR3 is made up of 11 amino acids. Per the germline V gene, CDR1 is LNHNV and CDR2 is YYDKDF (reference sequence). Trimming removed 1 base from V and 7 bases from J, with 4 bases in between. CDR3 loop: CATSRVDEAFF. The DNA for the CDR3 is TGTGCCACCAGCAGAGTGGATGAAGCTTTCTTT.

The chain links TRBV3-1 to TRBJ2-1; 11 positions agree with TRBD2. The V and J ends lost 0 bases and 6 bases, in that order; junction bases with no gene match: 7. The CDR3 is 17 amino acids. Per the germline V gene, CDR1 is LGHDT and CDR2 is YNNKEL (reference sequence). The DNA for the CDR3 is TGTGCCAGCAGCCAAGACAAACTAGCGGGGGTTAGCAATGAGCAGTTCTTC. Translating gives CASSQDKLAGVSNEQFF.

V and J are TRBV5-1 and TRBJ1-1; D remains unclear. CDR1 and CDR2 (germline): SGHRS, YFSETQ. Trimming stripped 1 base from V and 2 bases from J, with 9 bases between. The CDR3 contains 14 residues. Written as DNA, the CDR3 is TGCGCCAGCAGCTTGTTTCGGGGAAACACTGAAGCTTTCTTT. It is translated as CASSLFRGNTEAFF.

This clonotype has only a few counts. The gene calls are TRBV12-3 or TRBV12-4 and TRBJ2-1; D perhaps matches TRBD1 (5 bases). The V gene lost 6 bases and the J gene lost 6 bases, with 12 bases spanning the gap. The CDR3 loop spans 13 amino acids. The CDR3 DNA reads TGTGCCAGCAGCAGCTACAGGTCCAATGAGCAGTTCTTC. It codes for CASSSYRSNEQFF.

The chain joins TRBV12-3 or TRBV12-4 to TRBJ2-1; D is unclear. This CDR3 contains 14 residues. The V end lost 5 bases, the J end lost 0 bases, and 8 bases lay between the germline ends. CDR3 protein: CASSITSSYNEQFF. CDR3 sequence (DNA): TGTGCCAGCAGTATAACGAGCTCCTACAATGAGCAGTTCTTC.